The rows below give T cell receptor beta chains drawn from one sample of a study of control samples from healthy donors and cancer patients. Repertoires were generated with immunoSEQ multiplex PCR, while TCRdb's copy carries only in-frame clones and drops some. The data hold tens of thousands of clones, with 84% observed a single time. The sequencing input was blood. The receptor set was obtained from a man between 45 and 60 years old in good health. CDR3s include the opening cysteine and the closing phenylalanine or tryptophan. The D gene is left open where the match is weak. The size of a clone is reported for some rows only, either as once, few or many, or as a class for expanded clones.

DNA: TGTGCCAGTAGTATAAGGCAGAACCTTAACTATGGCTACACCTTC; CDR3: CASSIRQNLNYGYTF; J: TRBJ1-2; V: TRBV19; D: -; size: -
DNA: TGTGCCAGTAGTACGTCCAGGGTGAACACTGAAGCTTTCTTT; CDR3: CASSTSRVNTEAFF; J: TRBJ1-1; V: TRBV19; D: -; size: -
DNA: TGTGCCAGCAGCGCGATCCTAGCGGGAGGGTACTATAGGGAGCAGTACTTC; CDR3: CASSAILAGGYYREQYF; J: TRBJ2-7; V: TRBV11-2; D: TRBD2; size: -
DNA: TGTGCCAGCAGCCGTGCGGTGGGCACCGGGGAGCTGTTTTTT; CDR3: CASSRAVGTGELFF; J: TRBJ2-2; V: TRBV11-3; D: -; size: -
DNA: TGTGCCAGCAGTGAAAGGCCTCAGCCCCAGCATTTT; CDR3: CASSERPQPQHF; J: TRBJ1-5; V: TRBV6-1; D: -; size: -
DNA: TGTGCCAGCAGCTCTCGACTAGCGGGAATGAGCTCCTACAATGAGCAGTTCTTC; CDR3: CASSSRLAGMSSYNEQFF; J: TRBJ2-1; V: TRBV11-2; D: TRBD2; size: -
DNA: TGCGCCAGCAGCCAAGATCCGGGACTCCCAAATGAGCAGTTCTTC; CDR3: CASSQDPGLPNEQFF; J: TRBJ2-1; V: TRBV4-3; D: -; size: once
DNA: TGTGCCAGCAGCCGCCTCCCCGGGGACAGAACTGAAGCTTTCTTT; CDR3: CASSRLPGDRTEAFF; J: TRBJ1-1; V: TRBV6-5; D: TRBD1; size: -
DNA: TGTGCCAGCAGTGACGCGGGAGGCACAGATACGCAGTATTTT; CDR3: CASSDAGGTDTQYF; J: TRBJ2-3; V: TRBV6-4; D: TRBD2; size: few
DNA: TGTGCCAGCAGTTACACAGACTTATACGAGCAGTACTTC; CDR3: CASSYTDLYEQYF; J: TRBJ2-7; V: TRBV6-2/TRBV6-3; D: -; size: few
DNA: TGTGCCACCCACCGCTCTACGGGAGGGCCGGCCGGGGAGCTGTTTTTT; CDR3: CATHRSTGGPAGELFF; J: TRBJ2-2; V: TRBV6-6; D: TRBD2; size: -
DNA: TGTGCCAGCAGTGAAACGGGGGTGGGTACTGAAGCTTTCTTT; CDR3: CASSETGVGTEAFF; J: TRBJ1-1; V: TRBV2; D: -; size: -
DNA: TGTGCCAGCAGCACTATTTCTAGCGGGGGGCGAGGGGAGACCCAGTACTTC; CDR3: CASSTISSGGRGETQYF; J: TRBJ2-5; V: TRBV6-2/TRBV6-3; D: TRBD2; size: few
DNA: TGTGCCAGCAGTGACAGGGTGGTATCAAACACCATATATTTT; CDR3: CASSDRVVSNTIYF; J: TRBJ1-3; V: TRBV9; D: TRBD1; size: few
DNA: TGTGCCAGCAGCTTCTACGGCGTGACAAACTATGGCTACACCTTC; CDR3: CASSFYGVTNYGYTF; J: TRBJ1-2; V: TRBV7-2; D: -; size: -
DNA: TGTGCCAGCAGACTACCGGGACAGGATAATCAGCCCCAGCATTTT; CDR3: CASRLPGQDNQPQHF; J: TRBJ1-5; V: TRBV28; D: TRBD1; size: -
DNA: TGTGCCACCAGTGATTTGAGAGGGGGCCTTGAGCAGTTCTTC; CDR3: CATSDLRGGLEQFF; J: TRBJ2-1; V: TRBV24-1; D: TRBD1; size: -
DNA: TGTGCCGGCAGTTTAGTGCTGGATCAGCCCCAGCATTTT; CDR3: CAGSLVLDQPQHF; J: TRBJ1-5; V: TRBV28; D: -; size: -
DNA: TGTGCCAGCAGCTTACCGGCCGGCTCTGGAAACACCATATATTTT; CDR3: CASSLPAGSGNTIYF; J: TRBJ1-3; V: TRBV5-4; D: -; size: once
DNA: TGTGCCAGTGGCCCCCGGGGGTCCTTTAGCTCCTACGAGCAGTACTTC; CDR3: CASGPRGSFSSYEQYF; J: TRBJ2-7; V: TRBV19; D: -; size: -
DNA: TGCGCCAGCAGCTTGGACGCGACAGGCTACGAGCAGTACTTC; CDR3: CASSLDATGYEQYF; J: TRBJ2-7; V: TRBV5-1; D: -; size: -
DNA: TGTGCCAGCAGCGCGGTGACTAGCGGGATTTTCTACGAGCAGTACTTC; CDR3: CASSAVTSGIFYEQYF; J: TRBJ2-7; V: TRBV7-2; D: TRBD2; size: -
DNA: TGTGCCAGCAGCCTCATCGGGACTGATGTGCAGTTCTTC; CDR3: CASSLIGTDVQFF; J: TRBJ2-1; V: TRBV5-6; D: -; size: -
DNA: TGCAGCGTTGGGGGTGCCCAAGAGACCCAGTACTTC; CDR3: CSVGGAQETQYF; J: TRBJ2-5; V: TRBV29-1; D: -; size: few
DNA: TGCAGTGCTAGTAAGGGACTAGCGGGGGACCGGCGTCTGAATGAGCAGTTCTTC; CDR3: CSASKGLAGDRRLNEQFF; J: TRBJ2-1; V: TRBV20-1; D: TRBD2; size: -
DNA: TGCGCCAGCAGCTTGACTCGGTTGGCTAGAGATTTCTTC; CDR3: CASSLTRLARDFF; J: TRBJ2-1; V: TRBV5-1; D: -; size: -
DNA: TGTGCCAGCAGTTTTGCAGTTAACACTGAAGCTTTCTTT; CDR3: CASSFAVNTEAFF; J: TRBJ1-1; V: TRBV12-3/TRBV12-4; D: -; size: -
DNA: TGTGCCAGCAGCTGGACTGGGGATGAGCAGTTCTTC; CDR3: CASSWTGDEQFF; J: TRBJ2-1; V: TRBV6-6; D: -; size: -
DNA: TGTGCCAGCAGTTCGTCAGGGGTTGAGACCCAGTACTTC; CDR3: CASSSSGVETQYF; J: TRBJ2-5; V: TRBV6-5; D: -; size: -
DNA: TGCGCCAGCAGCCAACAAAATGTAGGAGTGGACACTGAAGCTTTCTTT; CDR3: CASSQQNVGVDTEAFF; J: TRBJ1-1; V: TRBV4-1; D: -; size: -
DNA: TGCGCCAGCAGCTTGGTAAGGTCAGCCTACGAGCAGTACTTC; CDR3: CASSLVRSAYEQYF; J: TRBJ2-7; V: TRBV5-1; D: -; size: -
DNA: TGTGCCAGCAGCGCCGACAGGGCGGCACCCCTCCACTTT; CDR3: CASSADRAAPLHF; J: TRBJ1-6; V: TRBV7-7; D: TRBD1; size: -
DNA: TGTGCCAGCAGAAGGGAGGGGCTGGAGACCCAGTACTTC; CDR3: CASRREGLETQYF; J: TRBJ2-5; V: TRBV27; D: TRBD2; size: -
DNA: TGTGCCAGCAGCTACATCGGGTACACTGAAGCTTTCTTT; CDR3: CASSYIGYTEAFF; J: TRBJ1-1; V: TRBV7-2; D: -; size: -
DNA: TGTGCCAGCAGCAGAGCCCTCACTAGCGAAATTCAAAAAGATACGCAGTATTTT; CDR3: CASSRALTSEIQKDTQYF; J: TRBJ2-3; V: TRBV21-1; D: -; size: -
DNA: TGTGCCAGCAGCCTCCCAGGGTCCGAGCAGTACTTC; CDR3: CASSLPGSEQYF; J: TRBJ2-7; V: TRBV5-4; D: -; size: -
DNA: TGTGCCAGCACCGCGGACGGAGGGGACACTGAAGCTTTCTTT; CDR3: CASTADGGDTEAFF; J: TRBJ1-1; V: TRBV6-5; D: -; size: -
DNA: TGTGCCAGCGTTGGGGGGTTACGCTATGGCTACACCTTC; CDR3: CASVGGLRYGYTF; J: TRBJ1-2; V: TRBV6-5; D: -; size: -
DNA: TGTGCCACCTACGAGGACAGGGTGGCTAGGGCTTTCTTT; CDR3: CATYEDRVARAFF; J: TRBJ1-1; V: TRBV15; D: TRBD1; size: -
DNA: TGCGCCAGCAGCCCAGATACGGCGGGAGGGACTGAGCAGTTCTTC; CDR3: CASSPDTAGGTEQFF; J: TRBJ2-1; V: TRBV4-1; D: TRBD2; size: -
DNA: TGCAGCGGGAAGACCCCGGGAAACACCATATATTTT; CDR3: CSGKTPGNTIYF; J: TRBJ1-3; V: TRBV29-1; D: -; size: -
DNA: TGCGCCAGCAGCCAAGGGGACAGGGTCGGTGGAGGCTACACCTTC; CDR3: CASSQGDRVGGGYTF; J: TRBJ1-2; V: TRBV4-1; D: TRBD1; size: few
DNA: TGTGCCAGCAGCTACGGCAGGACCTATAATTCACCCCTCCACTTT; CDR3: CASSYGRTYNSPLHF; J: TRBJ1-6; V: TRBV7-3; D: -; size: -
DNA: TGCAGCCCCTTGGCGGGGAATGAGCAGTTCTTC; CDR3: CSPLAGNEQFF; J: TRBJ2-1; V: TRBV29-1; D: -; size: few
DNA: TGTGCCAGCAGCGTAACCCCGGGACTAAACTACAATGAGCAGTTCTTC; CDR3: CASSVTPGLNYNEQFF; J: TRBJ2-1; V: TRBV9; D: TRBD2; size: -
DNA: TGTGCCAGCAGCACTTCCACAGCGGGAGGGGCAGATACGCAGTATTTT; CDR3: CASSTSTAGGADTQYF; J: TRBJ2-3; V: TRBV9; D: TRBD2; size: once
DNA: TGTGCCAGCAGCCGAGACAGGGGCAAGGCTGAAGCTTTCTTT; CDR3: CASSRDRGKAEAFF; J: TRBJ1-1; V: TRBV6-2/TRBV6-3; D: TRBD1; size: -
DNA: TGTGCCAGAAGCTTTCCGAGGGTGCGGGGTCTCTACAATGAGCAGTTCTTC; CDR3: CARSFPRVRGLYNEQFF; J: TRBJ2-1; V: TRBV7-5; D: -; size: -
DNA: TGCGCCAGCAGCTTGCGGACTAGCGGGGGGGCCTACAATGAGCAGTTCTTC; CDR3: CASSLRTSGGAYNEQFF; J: TRBJ2-1; V: TRBV5-1; D: TRBD2; size: -
DNA: TGTGCCAGCAGTTACTTGGGGGGTAGCACAGATACGCAGTATTTT; CDR3: CASSYLGGSTDTQYF; J: TRBJ2-3; V: TRBV6-2/TRBV6-3; D: -; size: -
DNA: TGTGCCAGCAGCTTAGGGAGATCAGGACAGGGTTTCTACGAGCAGTACTTC; CDR3: CASSLGRSGQGFYEQYF; J: TRBJ2-7; V: TRBV11-3; D: TRBD1; size: -
DNA: TGTGCCAGCATCTTAGACAGGGCTAATGAAGCTTTCTTT; CDR3: CASILDRANEAFF; J: TRBJ1-1; V: TRBV5-5; D: TRBD1; size: medium-sized
DNA: TGTGCCTGGGGTACCGGATCCGGGGAGCTGTTTTTT; CDR3: CAWGTGSGELFF; J: TRBJ2-2; V: TRBV30; D: -; size: -
DNA: TGTGCCAGCAGCCTGCGGACAGGGTGGGGAGGCAATCAGCCCCAGCATTTT; CDR3: CASSLRTGWGGNQPQHF; J: TRBJ1-5; V: TRBV5-6; D: TRBD1; size: -
DNA: TGTGCCACCAGGGCGACAGGGAGGGAGACCCAGTACTTC; CDR3: CATRATGRETQYF; J: TRBJ2-5; V: TRBV24-1; D: -; size: -
DNA: TGTGCCAGCAGCCCGGGACTGGGGTTCTACGAGCAGTACTTC; CDR3: CASSPGLGFYEQYF; J: TRBJ2-7; V: TRBV7-6; D: -; size: once
DNA: TGCGCCAGCAGCCAGCTGACAGGAACTCTTCGTGAGCAGTACTTC; CDR3: CASSQLTGTLREQYF; J: TRBJ2-7; V: TRBV4-1; D: -; size: -